The 28 T cell receptor beta chains reported below all come from one sample, sequenced in a study of blood T cell repertoires in COVID-19. TCRdb's table, derived via immunoSEQ multiplex PCR, lists solely in-frame clones and lacks some. The repertoire has 250,000 to 300,000 clones, about 89% of them found once; the top ten carry 2% to 2.5%. The sequenced sample consisted of peripheral blood. These receptors were collected from a man in his forties or fifties with acute or convalescent COVID-19.

This clone appeared a single time. This chain connects TRBV5-1 to TRBJ2-3; D is possibly TRBD1 (5 bases). Germline V gene sequence: CDR1 SGHRS, CDR2 YFSETQ. This CDR3 region has 12 residues. Trimming shortened V by 4 bases and J by 8 bases, and 11 bases separated the two germline ends. The CDR3 here is CASSETAVTQYF. Written as DNA, the CDR3 is TGCGCCAGCAGCGAGACAGCCGTTACGCAGTATTTT.

The chain couples TRBV19 to TRBJ1-5; TRBD1 aligns across 7 bases. The CDR3 spans 17 residues. CDR1 LNHDA and CDR2 SQIVND come from the germline V gene (reference sequence). J gave up 0 bases and V 5 bases, and 10 bases lay outside the gene matches. This CDR3 reads CASSPLEGGLSNQPQHF. For the CDR3, the DNA is TGTGCCAGTAGTCCCCTCGAAGGGGGCCTTAGCAATCAGCCCCAGCATTTT.

The chain combines TRBV7-2 with TRBJ2-5; D perhaps matches TRBD1 (7 bases). This CDR3 region has 16 residues. The germline V gene encodes CDR1 SGHTA and CDR2 FQGNSA. The V gene lost 6 bases and the J gene lost 4 bases, with 21 bases spanning the gap. CDR3 DNA sequence: TGTGCCAGCAGTTATATCGCAGGGGGGACGGGAGAGACCCAGTACTTC. It yields the protein CASSYIAGGTGETQYF. The full variable domain, its missing parts supplied by reference TRBV7-2 and TRBJ2-5, is GAGVSQSPSNKVTEKGKDVELRCDPISGHTALYWYRQSLGQGLEFLIYFQGNSAPDKSGLPSDRFSAERTGGSVSTLTIQRTQQEDSAVYLCASSYIAGGTGETQYFGPGTRLLVL.

This chain connects TRBV27 to TRBJ2-2, with D perhaps matching TRBD2 (5 bases). V dropped 5 bases and J dropped 4 bases, with 17 bases sitting between them. Germline V gives CDR1 MNHEY, CDR2 SMNVEV (reference sequence). The CDR3 has 16 amino acids. CDR3 residues: CASSPGTRTLTGELFF. The CDR3 bases are TGTGCCAGCAGTCCAGGCACACGGACTCTCACCGGGGAGCTGTTTTTT.

V is TRBV9 and J is TRBJ1-1; 9 bases fit TRBD1. From germline, CDR1 is SGDLS and CDR2 YYNGEE. V was pared by 2 bases and J by 0 bases, with 2 bases of the junction left unmatched. This CDR3 is 15 amino acids long. CDR3 in DNA: TGTGCCAGCAGCGTCAGGACAGGGGTGAACACTGAAGCTTTCTTT. It specifies CASSVRTGVNTEAFF.

Comments on this clone: A junction end diverges from the germline sequence, so it may reflect a read error. The rearrangement uses TRBV7-7 and TRBJ2-1; 7 positions match TRBD2. CDR1 and CDR2 from the germline V gene are SSHAT and FNYEAQ (reference sequence). The CDR3 extends over 15 amino acids. The CDR3 region has the DNA TGTGCTAGCAGCTCGCGAGGAGCGGGGACTAATGAGCAGTTCTTC. Encoded protein: CASSSRGAGTNEQFF. Full variable domain (missing parts from reference TRBV7-7 and TRBJ2-1): GAGVSQSPRYKVTKRGQDVTLRCDPISSHATLYWYQQALGQGPEFLTYFNYEAQPDKSGLPSDRFSAERPEGSISTLTIQRTEQRDSAMYRCASSSRGAGTNEQFFGPGTRLTVL.

The rearrangement joins TRBV12-3 or TRBV12-4 to TRBJ1-2; D might be TRBD1 (5 bases). The CDR3 sequence is 12 residues long. Trimming pared 6 bases from V and 4 bases from J, leaving 9 bases between. CDR3 loop: CASRVGAYGYTF. In nucleotides, the CDR3 is TGTGCCAGCAGGGTTGGGGCCTATGGCTACACCTTC.

The V gene is TRBV18, the J gene TRBJ1-4, with 12 bases matching TRBD1. V gave up 5 bases and J gave up 3 bases; unmatched junction bases: 10. Germline assignment: CDR1 KGHSH and CDR2 LQKENI. There are 18 residues in the CDR3. CDR3 nucleotides: TGTGCCAGCTCAGCCTTTGGGACAGGGGGCTCGGCTAATGAAAAACTGTTTTTT. Protein sequence: CASSAFGTGGSANEKLFF. Full variable domain (remainder filled in from reference TRBV18 and TRBJ1-4): NAGVMQNPRHLVRRRGQEARLRCSPMKGHSHVYWYRQLPEEGLKFMVYLQKENIIDESGMPKERFSAEFPKEGPSILRIQQVVRGDSAAYFCASSAFGTGGSANEKLFFGSGTQLSVL.

This chain connects TRBV7-9 to TRBJ1-2; D might be TRBD1 (5 bases). V was clipped by 2 bases and J by 2 bases, with 9 bases between them. The CDR3 extends over 14 amino acids. Germline CDR1 SEHNR, CDR2 FQNEAQ (reference sequence). The CDR3 loop reads CASSLQGTNYGYTF. Written as DNA, the CDR3 is TGTGCCAGCAGCTTACAGGGAACAAACTATGGCTACACCTTC.

The rearrangement joins TRBV3-1 (or the pseudogene TRBV3-2) to TRBJ1-4; 8 nucleotides line up with TRBD1. This CDR3 spans 15 amino acids. Germline CDR1 LGHDT, CDR2 YNNKEL (reference sequence). J gave up 5 bases and V 4 bases, and 6 bases lay outside the gene matches. DNA of the CDR3: TGTGCCAGCAGCCGACGACAGGGGTCAAATGAAAAACTGTTTTTT. This gives the protein CASSRRQGSNEKLFF.

The chain carries TRBV7-9 and TRBJ2-5, with 16 bases that match TRBD2. The germline CDR1 and CDR2 sequences are SEHNR and FQNEAQ (reference sequence). J lost 2 bases, V lost 5 bases, and 2 bases had no gene match. The CDR3 spans 16 residues. The CDR3 DNA sequence: TGTGCCAGCAGCCCGGGACTAGCGGGGGGGCAAGAGACCCAGTACTTC. This encodes CASSPGLAGGQETQYF.

The rearrangement links TRBV19 to TRBJ1-2; 12 bases align to TRBD1. The CDR3 has 13 residues. The J segment lost 8 bases and the V segment lost 9 bases, leaving 7 bases of the junction unmatched. Germline values: CDR1 LNHDA, CDR2 SQIVND (reference sequence). In nucleotides, the CDR3 is TGTGCCAGCCGGGACAGGGGGCTAATCGGCTACACCTTC. Its translation is CASRDRGLIGYTF. The full variable domain, completed using reference TRBV19 and TRBJ1-2, is DGGITQSPKYLFRKEGQNVTLSCEQNLNHDAMYWYRQDPGQGLRLIYYSQIVNDFQKGDIAEGYSVSREKKESFPLTVTSAQKNPTAFYLCASRDRGLIGYTFGSGTRLTVV.

The CDR3 is CASSPRTGWDNSPLHF. CDR3 coding DNA: TGTGCCAGCAGCCCCAGGACAGGATGGGATAATTCACCCCTCCACTTT. The rearrangement links TRBV7-2 to TRBJ1-6; 7 bases match TRBD1. This CDR3 contains 16 residues. CDR1 and CDR2 from the germline V gene are SGHTA and FQGNSA. V was pared by 5 bases and J by 5 bases, with 9 bases of the junction left unmatched.

The V gene is TRBV6-5, the J gene TRBJ2-3, with D possibly matching TRBD2 (7 bases). Germline values: CDR1 MNHEY, CDR2 SVGAGI. CDR3 length: 15 residues. With 2 bases removed from V and 0 bases from J, the gap between germline ends came to 9 bases. The CDR3 region has the DNA TGTGCCAGCAGTTACGCGGGGGCGAGCACAGATACGCAGTATTTT. It encodes CASSYAGASTDTQYF.

This sequence joins TRBV6-4 and TRBJ1-2, with D maybe TRBD1 (6 bases). This CDR3 has 12 residues. Germline assignment: CDR1 MRHNA and CDR2 SNTAGT. V was cut by 8 bases and J by 0 bases, with 7 bases left in between. DNA for the CDR3: TGTGCCAGCTGGACAGCTAACTATGGCTACACCTTC. This encodes CASWTANYGYTF.

The chain recombines TRBV27 with TRBJ2-3; 8 bases map to TRBD2. V was clipped by 2 bases and J by 4 bases; unmatched bases: 8. Per germline, CDR1 MNHEY and CDR2 SMNVEV (reference sequence). The CDR3 runs 16 residues. This chain's CDR3 is CASSLRSGGGPDTQYF. The CDR3 nucleotides are TGTGCCAGCAGTTTACGTTCGGGGGGGGGCCCAGATACGCAGTATTTT.

This clone has a handful of counts. The chain joins TRBV19 to TRBJ2-5; TRBD1 might be the D (6 bases). V lost 2 bases, J lost 5 bases, and 21 bases lay in between. Germline lookup yields CDR1 LNHDA and CDR2 SQIVND (reference sequence). This CDR3 is 17 amino acids long. The chain's CDR3 is CASSIRGNRVPWETQYF. CDR3 DNA sequence: TGTGCCAGTAGTATAAGGGGGAACAGGGTCCCCTGGGAGACCCAGTACTTC.

Turning to this clone: The identical CDR3 is also encoded by other nucleotide sequences in the sample. The chain combines TRBV5-1 with TRBJ2-5; D is uncertain. Germline V gene sequence: CDR1 SGHRS, CDR2 YFSETQ. CDR3 size: 13 residues. V was pared by 1 base and J by 2 bases, with 6 bases between. This CDR3 reads CASSLTPQETQYF. The DNA of the CDR3 is TGCGCCAGCAGCTTGACACCACAAGAGACCCAGTACTTC.

This clone was seen once. The J gene is TRBJ2-3, the V gene TRBV5-1; maybe TRBD1 (6 bases). The CDR3 extends over 14 amino acids. The V gene's germline CDR1 is SGHRS and CDR2 YFSETQ. The germline V and J ends were trimmed by 4 bases and 5 bases, with 14 bases remaining between them. The CDR3 DNA follows: TGCGCCAGCAGCCCCGGGACATCAATAGATACGCAGTATTTT. Translating it yields CASSPGTSIDTQYF.

This clone is a singleton in its sample. This chain connects TRBV5-4 to TRBJ1-2; D is perhaps TRBD1 (5 bases). Germline loops: CDR1 SGHNT, CDR2 YYREEE (reference sequence). The CDR3 has 12 residues. Deletions cut 4 bases from V and 12 bases from J, with 16 bases between. The CDR3 DNA sequence: TGTGCCAGCAGCGGGGGGGAACAATCCCACACCTTC. Encoded protein: CASSGGEQSHTF. Based on the CDR3 plus reference TRBV5-4 and TRBJ1-2, the full variable domain is ETGVTQSPTHLIKTRGQQVTLRCSSQSGHNTVSWYQQALGQGPQFIFQYYREEENGRGNFPPRFSGLQFPNYSSELNVNALELDDSALYLCASSGGEQSHTFGSGTRLTVV.

The rearrangement uses TRBV7-8 and TRBJ1-2; 7 bases line up with TRBD1. Trimming at V came to 3 bases and at J to 2 bases, leaving 6 bases not matched to a gene. CDR1 SGHVS and CDR2 FQNEAQ come from the germline V gene. This CDR3 comprises 15 residues. The chain's CDR3 is CASSLQGQTNYGYTF. The DNA of the CDR3 is TGTGCCAGCAGCTTGCAGGGACAGACAAACTATGGCTACACCTTC.

The V and J genes are TRBV19 and TRBJ2-3; tentative D call: TRBD1 (5 bases). CDR3 size: 14 residues. With 3 bases removed from V and 2 bases from J, the gap between germline ends came to 9 bases. The germline CDR1 and CDR2 sequences are LNHDA and SQIVND (reference sequence). CDR3 DNA: TGTGCCAGTAGTATTGACAGCATCACAGATACGCAGTATTTT. Its translation is CASSIDSITDTQYF.

The CDR3 nucleotides read TGTGCCAGCAGTCGGAATGAAAAACTGTTTTTT. Amino acid sequence: CASSRNEKLFF. This chain uses TRBV3-1 (or the pseudogene TRBV3-2) with TRBJ1-4, with D hard to call. Germline CDR1 LGHDT, CDR2 YNNKEL (reference sequence). CDR3 size: 11 residues. V was cut by 6 bases and J by 5 bases, with 4 bases left in between.

In this sample, this clone turned up once. This chain links TRBV13 with TRBJ1-3; no firm D call. V lost 8 bases and J 0 bases, leaving 11 bases between the germline ends. Germline loops: CDR1 PRHDT, CDR2 FYEKMQ (reference sequence). The CDR3 has 14 residues. CDR3 loop: CASHPGHSGNTIYF. DNA for the CDR3: TGTGCCAGCCACCCAGGTCACTCTGGAAACACCATATATTTT. Filled out from reference TRBV13 and TRBJ1-3, the complete variable domain reads AAGVIQSPRHLIKEKRETATLKCYPIPRHDTVYWYQQGPGQDPQFLISFYEKMQSDKGSIPDRFSAQQFSDYHSELNMSSLELGDSALYFCASHPGHSGNTIYFGEGSWLTVV.

This chain uses TRBV2 with TRBJ1-6; the D is unclear. V shed 5 bases and J shed 0 bases, with 8 bases lying between them. The CDR3 has 15 residues. Per germline, CDR1 SNHLY and CDR2 FYNNEI. The CDR3 DNA reads TGTGCCAGCAGTCCCCGGAGCTCCTATAATTCACCCCTCCACTTT. It encodes CASSPRSSYNSPLHF.

The chain recombines TRBV7-2 with TRBJ1-2; D gene ambiguous. V was cut by 5 bases and J by 7 bases, with 14 bases left in between. The CDR3 runs to 13 residues. Germline CDR1 reads SGHTA; CDR2 reads FQGNSA. As DNA, the CDR3 is TGTGCCAGCAGCCTTGGGAGGCGGGCTGGCTACACCTTC. Its translation: CASSLGRRAGYTF.

The chain carries TRBV25-1 and TRBJ1-4; no clear D gene. The CDR3 spans 12 residues. CDR1 is MGHDK and CDR2 is SYGVNS in the germline V gene. Trimming took off 4 bases at V and 8 bases at J, with 8 bases between the two ends. The CDR3 loop is CASSGATEKLFF. The CDR3 region has the DNA TGTGCCAGCAGTGGAGCAACCGAAAAACTGTTTTTT.

The chain couples TRBV30 to TRBJ1-5; possible D gene TRBD1, 5 bases. V gave up 1 base and J gave up 10 bases, with 17 bases separating them. The CDR3 spans 14 residues. Per the germline V gene, CDR1 is GTSNPN and CDR2 is SVGIG (reference sequence). The CDR3 reads CAWSGRGGTAPQHF. The CDR3 DNA reads TGTGCCTGGAGTGGAAGAGGCGGGACGGCCCCCCAGCATTTT.